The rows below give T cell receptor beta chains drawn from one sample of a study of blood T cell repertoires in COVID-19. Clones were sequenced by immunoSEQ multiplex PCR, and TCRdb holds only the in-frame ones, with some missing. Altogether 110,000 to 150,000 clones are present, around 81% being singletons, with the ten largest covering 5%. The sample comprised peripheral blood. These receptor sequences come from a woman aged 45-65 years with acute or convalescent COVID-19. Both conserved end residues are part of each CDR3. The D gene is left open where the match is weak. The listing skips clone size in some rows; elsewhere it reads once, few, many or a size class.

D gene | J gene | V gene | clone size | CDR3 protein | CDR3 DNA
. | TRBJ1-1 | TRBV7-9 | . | CASSFRGLGTEAFF | TGTGCCAGCAGCTTCAGGGGATTGGGCACTGAAGCTTTCTTT
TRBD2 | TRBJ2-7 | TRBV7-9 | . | CASSTPSGFTYEQYF | TGTGCCAGCAGCACCCCTAGCGGTTTTACCTACGAGCAGTACTTC
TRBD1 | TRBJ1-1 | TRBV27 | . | CASSWTGKNTEAFF | TGTGCCAGCAGTTGGACAGGGAAGAACACTGAAGCTTTCTTT
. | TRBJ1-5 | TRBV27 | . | CASSSLAGSNQPQHF | TGTGCCAGCAGCTCACTTGCGGGAAGCAATCAGCCCCAGCATTTT
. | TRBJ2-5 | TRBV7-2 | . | CASSSQGEETQYF | TGTGCCAGCAGCTCTCAGGGCGAAGAGACCCAGTACTTC
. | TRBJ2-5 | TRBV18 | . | CASSYTGIGQETQYF | TGTGCCAGCTCGTACACAGGGATCGGGCAAGAGACCCAGTACTTC
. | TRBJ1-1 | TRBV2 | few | CASSAGNTEAFF | TGTGCCAGCAGTGCCGGGAACACTGAAGCTTTCTTT
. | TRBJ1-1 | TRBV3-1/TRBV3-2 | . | CASSQPGANTEAFF | TGTGCCAGCAGCCAGCCAGGGGCGAACACTGAAGCTTTCTTT
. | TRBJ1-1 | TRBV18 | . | CATPRGSGSNTEAFF | TGTGCCACCCCGAGAGGGAGTGGATCGAACACTGAAGCTTTCTTT
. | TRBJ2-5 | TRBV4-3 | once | CASSQGVEETQYF | TGCGCCAGCAGCCAAGGAGTGGAAGAGACCCAGTACTTC
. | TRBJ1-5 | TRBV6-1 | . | CASSEAGGSNQPQHF | TGTGCCAGCAGTGAAGCAGGCGGGAGCAATCAGCCCCAGCATTTT
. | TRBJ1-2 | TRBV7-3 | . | CASSKGGGDDYTF | TGTGCCAGCAGCAAAGGAGGAGGGGACGACTACACCTTC
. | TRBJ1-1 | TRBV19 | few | CASTYETRGAGLRTEAFF | TGTGCCAGTACCTATGAGACTCGGGGGGCCGGACTTCGCACTGAAGCTTTCTTT
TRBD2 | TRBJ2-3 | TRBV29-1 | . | CSAERLAGSTDTQYF | TGCAGCGCTGAACGACTAGCGGGGAGCACAGATACGCAGTATTTT
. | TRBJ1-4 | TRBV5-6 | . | CASSLLGNIRLNEKLFF | TGTGCCAGCAGCTTGCTAGGAAACATTAGGTTGAATGAAAAACTGTTTTTT
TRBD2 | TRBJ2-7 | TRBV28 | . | CASRILPGGYGDEQYF | TGTGCCAGCAGAATATTGCCCGGGGGGTACGGCGACGAGCAGTACTTC
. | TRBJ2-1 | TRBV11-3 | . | CASSLAGAFNNEQFF | TGTGCCAGCAGCTTAGCAGGGGCTTTCAACAATGAGCAGTTCTTC
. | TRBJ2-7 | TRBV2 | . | CASRFQGGQSYEQYF | TGTGCCAGCAGATTTCAGGGAGGCCAGTCCTACGAGCAGTACTTC
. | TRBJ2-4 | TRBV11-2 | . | CASSLQLIGNIQYF | TGTGCCAGCAGCTTACAACTGATCGGGAACATTCAGTACTTC
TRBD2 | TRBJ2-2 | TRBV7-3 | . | CASSLTGRGATGELFF | TGTGCCAGCAGCTTAACAGGGCGGGGGGCCACCGGGGAGCTGTTTTTT
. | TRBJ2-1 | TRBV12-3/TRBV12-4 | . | CASSLGGDEQFF | TGTGCCAGCAGCTTAGGGGGGGATGAGCAGTTCTTC
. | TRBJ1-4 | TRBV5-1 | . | CASSFNSGNREKLFF | TGCGCCAGCAGCTTTAATTCGGGTAATCGGGAAAAACTGTTTTTT
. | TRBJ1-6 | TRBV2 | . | CASSPLSPLHF | TGTGCCAGCAGCCCTCTGTCACCCCTCCACTTT
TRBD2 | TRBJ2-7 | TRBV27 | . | CASSLQVGTSGDEQYF | TGTGCCAGCAGTTTACAAGTGGGGACTAGCGGAGACGAGCAGTACTTC
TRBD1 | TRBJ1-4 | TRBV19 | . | CASSIRDRSTGGEKLFF | TGTGCCAGTAGTATCCGGGACCGGAGTACAGGGGGGGAAAAACTGTTTTTT
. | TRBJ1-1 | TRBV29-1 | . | CSVARDNGLDTEAFF | TGCAGCGTTGCCCGGGACAACGGTTTGGACACTGAAGCTTTCTTT
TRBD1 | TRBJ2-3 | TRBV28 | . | CASSLVQGASTDTQYF | TGTGCCAGCAGTTTGGTACAGGGGGCGAGCACAGATACGCAGTATTTT
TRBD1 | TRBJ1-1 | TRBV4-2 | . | CASSQRTGNTEAFF | TGTGCCAGCAGCCAGAGGACAGGGAACACTGAAGCTTTCTTT
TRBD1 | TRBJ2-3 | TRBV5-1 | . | CASSGTDRGDTQYF | TGCGCCAGCAGCGGGACTGACAGGGGTGATACGCAGTATTTT
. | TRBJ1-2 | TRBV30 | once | CAWSVRGTGYTF | TGTGCCTGGAGTGTAAGGGGGACTGGCTACACCTTC
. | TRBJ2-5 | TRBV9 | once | CASSLSYQETQYF | TGTGCCAGCAGCCTCTCGTACCAAGAGACCCAGTACTTC
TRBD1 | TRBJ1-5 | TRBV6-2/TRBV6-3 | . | CASSDGQGRPGQPQHF | TGTGCCAGCAGTGACGGACAGGGGCGGCCCGGGCAGCCCCAGCATTTT
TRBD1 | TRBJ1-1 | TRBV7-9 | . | CASSLPGQAGTEAFF | TGTGCCAGCAGCTTACCCGGACAGGCGGGGACTGAAGCTTTCTTT
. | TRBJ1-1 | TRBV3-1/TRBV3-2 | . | CASSQDRTPVTEAFF | TGTGCCAGCAGCCAAGATAGGACTCCCGTCACTGAAGCTTTCTTT
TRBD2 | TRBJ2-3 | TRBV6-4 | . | CASSSGGASDTQYF | TGTGCCAGCAGTAGCGGGGGGGCTTCAGATACGCAGTATTTT
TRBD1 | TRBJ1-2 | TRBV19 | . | CASSGDRGRGDYGYTF | TGTGCCAGTAGCGGGGACAGGGGGCGCGGGGACTATGGCTACACCTTC
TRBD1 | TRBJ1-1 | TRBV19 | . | CASTGGHYEAFF | TGTGCCAGTACAGGGGGTCACTATGAAGCTTTCTTT
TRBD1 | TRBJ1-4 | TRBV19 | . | CASRLGAGGDEKLFF | TGTGCCAGTAGGTTGGGTGCAGGGGGAGATGAAAAACTGTTTTTT
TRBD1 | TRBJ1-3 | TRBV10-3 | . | CASGRGLGDTIYF | TGTGCCTCCGGCAGGGGGCTAGGGGACACCATATATTTT
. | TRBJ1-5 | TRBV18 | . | CASSLDRNQPQHF | TGTGCCAGCTCACTTGACAGAAATCAGCCCCAGCATTTT
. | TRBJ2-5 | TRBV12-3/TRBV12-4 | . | CASSRSRETQYF | TGTGCCAGCAGTCGTTCTCGGGAGACCCAGTACTTC
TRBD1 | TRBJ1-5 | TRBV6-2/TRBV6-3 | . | CASSYPDRGNQPQHF | TGTGCCAGCAGTTACCCGGACAGGGGGAATCAGCCCCAGCATTTT
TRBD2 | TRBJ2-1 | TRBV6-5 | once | CASSSGGSNNEQFF | TGTGCCAGCAGCTCCGGGGGGTCGAACAATGAGCAGTTCTTC
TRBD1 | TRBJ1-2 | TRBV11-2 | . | CASSQQGAGGYTF | TGTGCCAGCAGCCAACAGGGGGCAGGGGGCTACACCTTC
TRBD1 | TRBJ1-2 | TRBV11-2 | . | CASSVAGQGSNGYTF | TGTGCCAGCAGCGTCGCGGGACAGGGGTCTAATGGCTACACCTTC
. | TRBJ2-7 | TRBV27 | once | CASRDTGRQGIEQYF | TGTGCCAGCAGAGATACTGGACGTCAGGGGATCGAGCAGTACTTC
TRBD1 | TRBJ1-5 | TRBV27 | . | CASSSRDSQNQPQHF | TGTGCCAGCAGTTCCAGGGACAGTCAAAATCAGCCCCAGCATTTT
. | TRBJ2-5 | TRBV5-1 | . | CASSLSQETQYF | TGCGCCAGCAGCTTGTCTCAAGAGACCCAGTACTTC
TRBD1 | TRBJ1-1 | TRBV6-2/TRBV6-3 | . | CASSYSLEDRGEMNTEAFF | TGTGCCAGCAGTTACTCATTAGAGGACAGGGGAGAGATGAACACTGAAGCTTTCTTT
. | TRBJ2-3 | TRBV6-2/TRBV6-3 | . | CASSYQGYTDTQYF | TGTGCCAGCAGTTACCAGGGTTACACAGATACGCAGTATTTT
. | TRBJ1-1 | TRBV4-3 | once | CASSQDIGQNTEAFF | TGCGCCAGCAGCCAGGACATCGGACAGAACACTGAAGCTTTCTTT